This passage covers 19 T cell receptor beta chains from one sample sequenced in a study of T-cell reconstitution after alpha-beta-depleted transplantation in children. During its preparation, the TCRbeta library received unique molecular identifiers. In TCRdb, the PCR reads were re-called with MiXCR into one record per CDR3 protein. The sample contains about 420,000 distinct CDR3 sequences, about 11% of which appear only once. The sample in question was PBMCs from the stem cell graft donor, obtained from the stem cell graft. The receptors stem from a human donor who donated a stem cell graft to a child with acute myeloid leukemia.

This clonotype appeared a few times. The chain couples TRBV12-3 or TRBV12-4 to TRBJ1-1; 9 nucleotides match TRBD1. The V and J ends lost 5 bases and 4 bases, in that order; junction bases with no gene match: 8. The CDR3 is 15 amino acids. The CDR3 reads CASSLGQGRTTEAFF. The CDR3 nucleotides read TGTGCCAGCAGTCTGGGACAGGGCAGGACCACTGAAGCTTTCTTT.

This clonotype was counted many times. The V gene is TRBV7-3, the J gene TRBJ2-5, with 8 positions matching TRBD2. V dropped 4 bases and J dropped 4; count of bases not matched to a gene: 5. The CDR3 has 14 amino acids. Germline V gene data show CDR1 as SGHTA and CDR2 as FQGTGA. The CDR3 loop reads CASSSGLAVETQYF. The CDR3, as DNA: TGTGCCAGCAGCTCCGGACTAGCAGTAGAGACCCAGTACTTC.

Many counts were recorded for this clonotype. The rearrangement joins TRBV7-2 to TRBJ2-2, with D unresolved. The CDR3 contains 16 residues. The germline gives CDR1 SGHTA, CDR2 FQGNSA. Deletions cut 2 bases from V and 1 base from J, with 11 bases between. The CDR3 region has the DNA TGTGCCAGCAGCTTATTGGTCTGGGGGAACACCGGGGAGCTGTTTTTT. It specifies CASSLLVWGNTGELFF.

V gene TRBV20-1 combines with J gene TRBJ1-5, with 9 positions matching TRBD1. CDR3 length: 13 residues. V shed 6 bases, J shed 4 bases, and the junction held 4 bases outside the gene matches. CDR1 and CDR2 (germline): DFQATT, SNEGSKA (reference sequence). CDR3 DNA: TGCAGTGCAAGCGGGACAGGGAATCAGCCCCAGCATTTT. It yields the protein CSASGTGNQPQHF.

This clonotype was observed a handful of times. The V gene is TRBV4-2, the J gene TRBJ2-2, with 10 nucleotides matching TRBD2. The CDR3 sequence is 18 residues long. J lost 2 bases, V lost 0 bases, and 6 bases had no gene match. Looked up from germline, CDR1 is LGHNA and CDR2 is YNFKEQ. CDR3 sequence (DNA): TGTGCCAGCAGCCAAGAACTAGCGGGACACTATAACACCGGGGAGCTGTTTTTT. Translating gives CASSQELAGHYNTGELFF.

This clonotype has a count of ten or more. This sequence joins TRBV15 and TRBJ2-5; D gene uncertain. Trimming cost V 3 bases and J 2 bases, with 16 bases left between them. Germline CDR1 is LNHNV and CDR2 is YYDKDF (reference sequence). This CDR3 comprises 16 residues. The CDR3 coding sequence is TGTGCCACCAGCAGTCTTACGGAAGGGAATCAAGAGACCCAGTACTTC. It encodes CATSSLTEGNQETQYF.

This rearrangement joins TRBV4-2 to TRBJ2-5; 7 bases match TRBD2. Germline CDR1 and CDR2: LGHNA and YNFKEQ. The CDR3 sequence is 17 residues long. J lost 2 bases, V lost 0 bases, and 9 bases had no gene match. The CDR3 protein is CASSQDTGAGRQETQYF. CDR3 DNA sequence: TGTGCCAGCAGCCAAGATACCGGGGCCGGGAGGCAAGAGACCCAGTACTTC.

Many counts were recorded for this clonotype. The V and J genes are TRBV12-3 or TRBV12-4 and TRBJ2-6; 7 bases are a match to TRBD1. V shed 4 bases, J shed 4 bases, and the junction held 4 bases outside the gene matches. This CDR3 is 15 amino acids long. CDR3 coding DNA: TGTGCCAGCAGTTGGACAGGTACCGGGGCCAACGTCCTGACTTTC. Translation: CASSWTGTGANVLTF.

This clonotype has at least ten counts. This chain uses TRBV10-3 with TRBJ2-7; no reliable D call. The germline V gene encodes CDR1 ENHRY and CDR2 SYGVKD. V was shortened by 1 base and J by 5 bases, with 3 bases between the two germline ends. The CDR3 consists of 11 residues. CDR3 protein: CAISEFNEQYF. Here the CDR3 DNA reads TGTGCCATCAGTGAGTTTAACGAGCAGTACTTC.

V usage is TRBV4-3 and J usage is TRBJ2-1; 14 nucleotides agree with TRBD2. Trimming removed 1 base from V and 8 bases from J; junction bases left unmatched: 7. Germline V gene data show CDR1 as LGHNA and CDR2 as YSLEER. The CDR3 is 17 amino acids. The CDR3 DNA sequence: TGCGCCAGCAGCCAAGGACTAGCGGGAGGGCTACTCGATGAGCAGTTCTTC. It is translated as CASSQGLAGGLLDEQFF.

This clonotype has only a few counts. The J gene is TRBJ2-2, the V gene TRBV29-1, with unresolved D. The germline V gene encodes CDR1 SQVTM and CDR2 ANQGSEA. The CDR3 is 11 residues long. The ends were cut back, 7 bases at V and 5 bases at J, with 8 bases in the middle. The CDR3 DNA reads TGCAGCGCCCCTTCAACCGGGGAGCTGTTTTTT. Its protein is CSAPSTGELFF.

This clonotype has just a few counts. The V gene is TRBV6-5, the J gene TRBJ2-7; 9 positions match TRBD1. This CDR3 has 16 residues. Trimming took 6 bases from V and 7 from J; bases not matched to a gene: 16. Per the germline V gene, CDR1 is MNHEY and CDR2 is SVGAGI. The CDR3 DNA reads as TGTGCCAGCAGACCCAACCGGGACAGGGTTCTAAGAGAGCAGTACTTC. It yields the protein CASRPNRDRVLREQYF.

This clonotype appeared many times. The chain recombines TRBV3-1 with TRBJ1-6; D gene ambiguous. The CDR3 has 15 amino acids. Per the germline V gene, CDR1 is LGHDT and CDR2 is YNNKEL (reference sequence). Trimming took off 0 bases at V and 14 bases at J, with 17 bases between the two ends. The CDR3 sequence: CASSQDGFFGRSLHF. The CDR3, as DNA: TGTGCCAGCAGCCAAGATGGATTTTTCGGACGCTCCCTCCACTTT.

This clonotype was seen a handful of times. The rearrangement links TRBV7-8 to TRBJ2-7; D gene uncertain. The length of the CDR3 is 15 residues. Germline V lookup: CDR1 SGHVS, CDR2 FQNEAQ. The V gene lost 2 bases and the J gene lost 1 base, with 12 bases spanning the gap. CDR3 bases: TGTGCCAGCAGCTTACGAGACGCCGAATCCTACGAGCAGTACTTC. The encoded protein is CASSLRDAESYEQYF.

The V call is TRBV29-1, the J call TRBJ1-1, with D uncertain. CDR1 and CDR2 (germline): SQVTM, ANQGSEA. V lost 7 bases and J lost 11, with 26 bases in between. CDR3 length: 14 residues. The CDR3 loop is CSAGEGARNVDAFF. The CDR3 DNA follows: TGCAGCGCCGGGGAAGGTGCCCGGAACGTCGACGCTTTCTTT. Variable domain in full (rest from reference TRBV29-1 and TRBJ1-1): SAVISQKPSRDICQRGTSLTIQCQVDSQVTMMFWYRQQPGQSLTLIATANQGSEATYESGFVIDKFPISRPNLTFSTLTVSNMSPEDSSIYLCSAGEGARNVDAFFGQGTRLTVV.

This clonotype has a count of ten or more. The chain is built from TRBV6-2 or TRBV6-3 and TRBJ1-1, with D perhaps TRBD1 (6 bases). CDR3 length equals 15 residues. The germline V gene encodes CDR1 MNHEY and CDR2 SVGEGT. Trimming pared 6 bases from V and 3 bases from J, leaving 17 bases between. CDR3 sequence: CASRKRGSRDTEAFF. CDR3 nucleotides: TGTGCCAGCAGAAAAAGGGGGAGTCGGGACACTGAAGCTTTCTTT.

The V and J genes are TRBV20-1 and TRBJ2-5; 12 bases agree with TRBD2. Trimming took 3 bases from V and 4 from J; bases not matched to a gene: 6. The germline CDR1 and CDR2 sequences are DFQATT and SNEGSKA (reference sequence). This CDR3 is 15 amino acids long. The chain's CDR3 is CSARLAGGDRETQYF. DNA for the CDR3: TGCAGTGCTAGGCTAGCGGGGGGGGACCGAGAGACCCAGTACTTC.

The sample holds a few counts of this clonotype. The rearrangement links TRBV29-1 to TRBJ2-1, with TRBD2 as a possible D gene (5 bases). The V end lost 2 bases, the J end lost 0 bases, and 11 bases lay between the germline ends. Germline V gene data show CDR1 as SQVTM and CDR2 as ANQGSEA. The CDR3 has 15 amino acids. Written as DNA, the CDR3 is TGCAGCGTTGAAAGACGGGATAGCTCCTACAATGAGCAGTTCTTC. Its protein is CSVERRDSSYNEQFF.

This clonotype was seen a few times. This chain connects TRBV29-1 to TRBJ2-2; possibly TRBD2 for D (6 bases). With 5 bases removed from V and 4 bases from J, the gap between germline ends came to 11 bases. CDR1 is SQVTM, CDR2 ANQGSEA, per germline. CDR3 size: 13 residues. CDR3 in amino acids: CSVQRVFTGELFF. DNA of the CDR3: TGCAGCGTTCAGCGGGTCTTCACCGGGGAGCTGTTTTTT.